The T cell receptor beta chain described here comes from a study of Tregs in tolerant kidney transplant recipients (dated by TCRdb to between 2018 and 2020). A note on the overall study: TCRbeta sequencing was used in the study to identify donor-specific regulatory T cells before combined kidney and bone marrow transplantation, and the identified cells were then tracked after transplant. TCRbeta repertoire sequencing was used in a few healthy controls to compare several methods for expanding Tregs specific for an allogeneic donor. Broad study findings and their caveats: The most biologically relevant and donor-specific TCRbeta repertoire appeared to be identified by expanding Tregs with activated donor B cells. The study was constrained by small patient numbers, and validation of the findings is required in larger populations and under other immunosuppression protocols. Biological reproducibility was not directly assessed, although technical replication error appeared to be minimal.

Thawed PBMCs were FACS-sorted into unstimulated Tregs (CD4+CD25+CD127-), CD4+ non-Tregs (CD4+CD25-), CD4 cells and CD8 cells. Blood from healthy controls was obtained either from healthy volunteers or as purchased buffy coats. Healthy control blood was processed to PBMCs by Ficoll density gradient and cryopreserved, and patient PBMCs were collected before and after transplant. On this clone: The clone's antigen remains unknown. The sample holds no much larger clone one base away, and base qualities are not on file.

For TCRbeta CDR3 sequencing, genomic DNA was extracted from sorted cells using the QIAGEN DNeasy Blood and Tissue Kit. High-throughput TCRbeta CDR3 sequencing, which included PCR amplification with bias correction and internal controls, was done commercially through immunoSEQ. Regarding the original processing steps: Unique productive TCRbeta sequences were defined by CDR3 nucleotide sequence when primers matched and otherwise by CDR3 amino acid sequence together with Vbeta and Jbeta genes. Sorting error was corrected by removing sequences shared between sorted populations at a frequency ratio of 2:1 or less, and the remaining shared sequences were assigned to the higher population. Sequences were defined as donor-reactive when expanded at least 5-fold in CFSE-low cells versus unstimulated cells and present at a frequency of at least 0.01% in CFSE-low cells. Repertoire divergence was quantified by Jensen-Shannon divergence calculated from the top 100 TCRbeta sequences ranked by frequency. For samples with multiple sequencing runs, sorting error was corrected in each run separately before the runs were combined. TCRdb's version of the immuneACCESS table is confined to in-frame rearrangements and falls short of the full clone set. An unresolved V gene accounts for under half of the shortfall where checked; the remainder is of unknown origin. That table furnishes V, J and clone size, whereas the DNA furnished D and trimming. Here the sample has around 120,000 clones; roughly 93% occur a single time. The ten largest clones capture roughly 0.63% of the sample.

This sequence was found in a human donor in good health. Sequenced material: CD4+ T cells from blood.

The encoded CDR3 is CASSRGEETQYF. The DNA reads TGTGCCAGCTCACGAGGAGAAGAGACCCAGTACTTC. The sequence is built from TRBV18 and TRBJ2-5, with the D gene call left open. Reading the germline V gene gives CDR1 KGHSH and CDR2 LQKENI. V is clipped by 4 bases and J by 3 bases, and the sequence between their germline boundaries is 6 bases long. Spanning cysteine to phenylalanine, the CDR3 consists of 12 amino acids. Only the CDR3 DNA stays, 36 bases, in frame from base 1.